This T cell receptor (beta chain) was identified during a study of CD8 T cells in Susac syndrome. The CDR3 totals 16 residues. V dropped 3 bases and J dropped 2; count of bases not matched to a gene: 6. Germline CDR1 and CDR2: KGHDR and SFDVKD. Peripheral blood CD8+ and CD4+ T cells were profiled by TCR beta sequencing. The multiple sclerosis controls were treatment-naive patients with relapsing-remitting disease that was stable or active. Negative isolation was applied to CD8+ and CD4+ T cells, and FACS enrichment was applied to TEMRA cells. Reverse transcription of roughly 0.5 to 1 ug RNA was carried out with random hexamers. A multiplex approach, immunoSEQ multiplex PCR, amplified TCR beta CDR3 across 54 Vbeta and 13 Jbeta. TCRdb re-analysed the immunoSEQ multiplex PCR reads in MiXCR, keeping a single row per CDR3 protein. The repertoire holds roughly 330,000 distinct CDR3 sequences, 92% seen once, with approximately 0.065% in the top ten.

The TCR originated in a human donor with multiple sclerosis. Sequenced material: CD4+ T cells from PBMCs. V is TRBV24-1 and J is TRBJ2-1, with 7 bases matching TRBD1. CDR3 protein: CATSDPRQGPYNEQFF. The CDR3 coding sequence is TGTGCCACCAGTGATCCCAGACAGGGCCCCTACAATGAGCAGTTCTTC.